The 32 T cell receptor beta chains below come from one sample, sequenced in a study of T cells in Graves' hyperthyroidism and ophthalmopathy. From RNA transcripts, TCR beta CDR3 regions were amplified. HTBI primers were used for first-round RT-PCR of the TCR CDR3. A single record per CDR3 protein comes from TCRdb applying MiXCR to the multiplex PCR reads. The sample lists nearly 600,000 distinct CDR3 sequences; approximately 15% were seen once. The sample consisted of blood. These receptors all stem from a woman aged 25 to 39 with Graves' hyperthyroidism that later progressed to Graves' ophthalmopathy.

This clonotype was seen repeatedly, ten times or more. The rearrangement uses TRBV12-5 and TRBJ2-2; no reliable D call. The length of the CDR3 is 14 residues. The ends were cut back, 1 base at V and 2 bases at J, with 5 bases in the middle. Germline V CDR1 and CDR2: LGHNT, FRNRAP. CDR3 sequence: CASGLGQNTGELFF. The CDR3 bases are TGTGCTAGTGGTTTGGGGCAAAACACCGGGGAGCTGTTTTTT.

The sample holds many counts of this clonotype. V and J are TRBV7-9 and TRBJ2-1; a weak D match, TRBD2 (6 bases). This CDR3 is built from 13 residues. The germline V gene has CDR1 SEHNR and CDR2 FQNEAQ (reference sequence). V lost 6 bases and J 3 bases, leaving 9 bases between the germline ends. The CDR3 region is CASRGLNYNEQFF. The DNA of the CDR3 is TGTGCCAGCAGGGGACTCAACTACAATGAGCAGTTCTTC.

This clonotype has more than one count but fewer than ten. The J gene is TRBJ2-7, the V gene TRBV20-1; 12 bases line up with TRBD2. Per the germline V gene, CDR1 is DFQATT and CDR2 is SNEGSKA (reference sequence). CDR3 length: 14 residues. Trimming took 7 bases from V and 7 from J; bases not matched to a gene: 11. The DNA of the CDR3 is TGCAGTGTCCGACTAGCGGGAGAGGCAGGAGAGCAGTACTTC. This sequence encodes CSVRLAGEAGEQYF.

Notes on this clonotype: A much larger clone is a single base away; this may be a read error. The chain is built from TRBV12-3 or TRBV12-4 and TRBJ2-2; D possibly matches TRBD1 or TRBD2 (5 bases each). The CDR3 totals 17 residues. The CDR3 DNA follows: TGTGCCAGCAGTTTATATATAGCGACAGATCAGACCGGGGAGCTGTCTTTT. This gives the protein CASSLYIATDQTGELSF.

Comments on this clonotype: A much larger clone lies a single base off, so this may be a read error. The missing conserved phenylalanine or tryptophan at the end of this CDR3 makes a read error likely. The V call is TRBV5-1, the J call TRBJ2-5; D gene ambiguous. The CDR3 runs 14 residues. Trimming removed 5 bases from V and 1 base from J, with 12 bases in between. The V gene's germline CDR1 is SGHRS and CDR2 YFSETQ. The CDR3 DNA follows: TGCGCCAGCAGGGCAATAACTACCCAAGAGACCCAGTACATC. It is translated as CASRAITTQETQYI.

J is TRBJ2-1 and V is TRBV20-1; D remains ambiguous. Trimming removed 6 bases at V and 1 base at J, with 13 bases between. This CDR3 is built from 14 residues. Germline-derived CDR1 and CDR2 are DFQATT and SNEGSKA (reference sequence). DNA of the CDR3: TGCAGTGCCCCAAAAGTGGTGTCCTACAATGAGCAGTTCTTC. As protein: CSAPKVVSYNEQFF.

The sample holds many counts of this clonotype. CDR3 coding DNA: TGTGCCAGCGCGGGCCCGGAGGGCTACACCTTC. Residues: CASAGPEGYTF. The chain links TRBV28 to TRBJ1-2; D ambiguous. Trimming took 8 bases from V and 8 from J, leaving 12 bases between them. The CDR3 consists of 11 residues. Germline CDR1 reads MDHEN; CDR2 reads SYDVKM.

This clonotype turned up a few times. The J gene is TRBJ2-1, the V gene TRBV18; 10 positions match TRBD1. Trimming took 2 bases from V and 8 from J; bases not matched to a gene: 6. The CDR3 is made up of 15 amino acids. CDR1 is KGHSH and CDR2 is LQKENI in the germline V gene. CDR3 region: CASSPKGQGVDEQFF. The CDR3 bases are TGTGCCAGCTCACCAAAAGGACAGGGGGTCGATGAGCAGTTCTTC.

This clonotype was counted many times. The chain carries TRBV30 and TRBJ2-7, with D unresolved. Trimming stripped 6 bases from V and 2 bases from J, with 11 bases between. In germline, CDR1 is GTSNPN, CDR2 SVGIG (reference sequence). The CDR3 runs 12 residues. CDR3 sequence reads: CACTDGAYEQYF. CDR3 nucleotides: TGTGCCTGCACAGACGGAGCCTACGAGCAGTACTTC.

The table lists this clonotype with many counts. The chain has TRBV28 and TRBJ2-5; D call uncertain. The CDR3 has 12 residues. Germline lookup yields CDR1 MDHEN and CDR2 SYDVKM. Trimming pared 7 bases from V and 0 bases from J, leaving 6 bases between. The CDR3 loop is CASKTNQETQYF. The CDR3, as DNA: TGTGCCAGCAAGACAAACCAAGAGACCCAGTACTTC.

The chain carries TRBV19 and TRBJ1-1; D is ambiguous. This CDR3 comprises 13 residues. V lost 1 base to trimming and J lost 5 bases, with 8 bases between them. Germline assignment: CDR1 LNHDA and CDR2 SQIVND (reference sequence). CDR3 sequence reads: CASSIVPRTEAFF. CDR3 DNA sequence: TGTGCCAGTAGTATAGTCCCGAGGACTGAAGCTTTCTTT.

This clonotype was observed many times. The J gene is TRBJ2-7, the V gene TRBV12-3 or TRBV12-4; tentatively, D is TRBD1 (5 bases). CDR3 size: 14 residues. Trimming left V 3 bases short and J 4 bases short, with 13 bases between. The CDR3 protein is CASSFGQGVYEQYF. The CDR3, as DNA: TGTGCCAGCAGTTTTGGTCAGGGCGTTTACGAGCAGTACTTC.

This chain connects TRBV6-6 to TRBJ1-1; D is uncertain. The CDR3 loop spans 14 amino acids. The V and J ends lost 0 bases and 1 base respectively, with 6 bases between them. Germline V gene sequence: CDR1 MNHNY, CDR2 SVGAGI (reference sequence). CDR3 residues: CASSYSWGNTEAFF. The CDR3 region has the DNA TGTGCCAGCAGTTACTCGTGGGGGAACACTGAAGCTTTCTTT.

Ten or more counts support this clonotype. The chain uses TRBV6-2 or TRBV6-3 and TRBJ2-3, with 9 bases identical to TRBD2. CDR3 length: 15 residues. Trimming took 4 bases from V and 8 from J; bases not matched to a gene: 10. The germline CDR1 and CDR2 sequences are MNHEY and SVGEGT. DNA of the CDR3: TGTGCCAGCAGTTCAGCGGGACTAGCAAGTGCTACGCAGTATTTT. It is translated as CASSSAGLASATQYF.

A word on this clonotype: Since a much larger clone is just one base distant, this may be a read error. This CDR3 is missing its conserved last phenylalanine or tryptophan, likely due to a read error. V is TRBV6-1 and J is TRBJ1-4; 10 bases match TRBD1. The V and J ends lost 3 bases and 6 bases, in that order; junction bases with no gene match: 1. In germline, CDR1 is MNHNS, CDR2 SASEGT. The CDR3 spans 14 residues. CDR3 nucleotides: TGTGCCAGCAGTGACGGGACAGGGGATGAAAAACTGTTTCTT. It translates to CASSDGTGDEKLFL.

Ten or more counts support this clonotype. The chain uses TRBV10-3 and TRBJ1-3; D gene unclear. Germline V lookup: CDR1 ENHRY, CDR2 SYGVKD. Trimming cost V 8 bases and J 4 bases, with 15 bases left between them. The CDR3 is 14 amino acids. The CDR3: CAIRVDLSGNTIYF. Written as DNA, the CDR3 is TGTGCCATCCGCGTGGATTTGTCCGGAAACACCATATATTTT.

At least ten counts were recorded for this clonotype. This rearrangement joins TRBV11-2 to TRBJ2-7, with 7 bases lining up with TRBD1. The CDR3 spans 15 residues. With V trimmed by 5 bases and J by 2 bases, 9 bases remained unmatched. CDR1 SGHAT and CDR2 FQNNGV come from the germline V gene. CDR3 nucleotide sequence: TGTGCCAGCAGCCATATACAGGGGCGGGCCTACGAGCAGTACTTC. It codes for CASSHIQGRAYEQYF.

The table lists this clonotype with many counts. The chain links TRBV27 to TRBJ2-7, with 12 bases lining up with TRBD2. Germline V gene lookup returns CDR1 MNHEY and CDR2 SMNVEV (reference sequence). The V and J ends lost 10 bases and 3 bases, in that order; junction bases with no gene match: 16. This CDR3 is built from 17 residues. DNA of the CDR3: TGTGCCATCGCCTTAACCGGGACTAGCGGGTGGAACTACGAGCAGTACTTC. This codes for CAIALTGTSGWNYEQYF.

This clonotype was seen at least ten times. V is TRBV12-3 or TRBV12-4 and J is TRBJ2-7, with 7 bases that match TRBD1. The CDR3 sequence is 14 residues long. With V trimmed by 7 bases and J by 0 bases, 6 bases remained unmatched. The CDR3 DNA follows: TGTGCCAGCAATCCGACAGGGAGCTCCTACGAGCAGTACTTC. Its translation: CASNPTGSSYEQYF.

In this sample, this clonotype turned up many times. The chain recombines TRBV24-1 with TRBJ2-6; 8 bases line up with TRBD1. The CDR3 spans 18 residues. CDR1 is KGHDR, CDR2 SFDVKD, per germline. With 3 bases clipped from V and 1 base from J, the junction kept 7 bases outside the gene matches. The CDR3 DNA sequence: TGTGCCACCAGTGATCGTCGGACAGGGCCTTCTGGGGCCAACGTCCTGACTTTC. This codes for CATSDRRTGPSGANVLTF.

The chain uses TRBV19 and TRBJ2-7; 9 nucleotides agree with TRBD2. The CDR3 has 17 residues. With V trimmed by 1 base and J by 5 bases, 12 bases remained unmatched. The germline V gene encodes CDR1 LNHDA and CDR2 SQIVND (reference sequence). In DNA, the CDR3 is TGTGCCAGTAGTATAGGAGCGGGAGGCTCCCCGAGGAACGAGCAGTACTTC. Translated, it gives CASSIGAGGSPRNEQYF.

The V call is TRBV4-1, the J call TRBJ1-2; unclear D gene. V lost 3 bases and J 8 bases, leaving 19 bases between the germline ends. Germline assignment: CDR1 MGHRA and CDR2 YSYEKL. The CDR3 runs to 15 residues. Here the CDR3 DNA reads TGCGCCAGCAGCCAGAGACGAGGGCAGGCCCAAGGCTACACCTTC. This sequence encodes CASSQRRGQAQGYTF.

This rearrangement joins TRBV11-3 to TRBJ2-4, with D uncertain. Trimming pared 5 bases from V and 0 bases from J, leaving 11 bases between. Per the germline V gene, CDR1 is SGHNT and CDR2 is YENEEA. CDR3 length: 15 residues. CDR3 residues: CASSADPIAKNIQYF. As DNA, the CDR3 is TGTGCCAGCAGCGCCGATCCTATAGCCAAAAACATTCAGTACTTC.

DNA for the CDR3: TGTGCCAGCAGTTTATTATCCTGGGACAGACAGTACTTC. Translating gives CASSLLSWDRQYF. The rearrangement joins TRBV28 to TRBJ2-5; TRBD1 agrees at 7 bases. V dropped 1 base and J dropped 11; count of bases not matched to a gene: 7. CDR1 and CDR2 (germline): MDHEN, SYDVKM. The CDR3 consists of 13 residues.

This clonotype was recorded at least ten times. The genes are TRBV10-1 and TRBJ2-7; D remains unclear. In germline, CDR1 is WNHNN, CDR2 SYGVQD (reference sequence). The CDR3 totals 14 residues. Trimming removed 4 bases from V and 4 bases from J, with 14 bases in between. CDR3 amino acids: CASSGPHKPYEQYF. The CDR3 DNA sequence: TGCGCCAGCAGTGGGCCGCATAAGCCATACGAGCAGTACTTC.

This clonotype has ten or more counts. J is TRBJ1-2 and V is TRBV19; D ambiguous. There are 15 residues in the CDR3. V shed 8 bases and J shed 4 bases, with 20 bases lying between them. Germline V gives CDR1 LNHDA, CDR2 SQIVND (reference sequence). In DNA, the CDR3 is TGTGCCAGTCTGGGCCAGGCTTCGTTAATCTATGGCTACACCTTC. It is translated as CASLGQASLIYGYTF.

In this sample, this clonotype turned up many times. CDR3 in amino acids: CASSPSTRNTEAFF. CDR3 bases: TGTGCCAGCAGCCCTTCAACAAGGAACACTGAAGCTTTCTTT. V and J are TRBV3-1 and TRBJ1-1; no reliable D call. This CDR3 has 14 amino acids. V lost 4 bases and J lost 1, with 10 bases in between. CDR1 is LGHDT and CDR2 is YNNKEL in the germline V gene (reference sequence).

This clonotype was detected only a few times. A much larger clone sits a single nucleotide away, making a read error possible. The chain employs TRBV14 and TRBJ2-1; the match to TRBD2 covers 7 bases. CDR3 size: 15 residues. From germline, CDR1 is SGHDN and CDR2 FVKESK. The CDR3: CASSLYGGGYSEQFF. The CDR3 bases are TGTGCCAGCAGCCTGTACGGCGGGGGTTACAGTGAGCAGTTCTTC. Using reference TRBV14 and TRBJ2-1 for the parts outside the CDR3, the full variable domain is EAGVTQFPSHSVIEKGQTVTLRCDPISGHDNLYWYRRVMGKEIKFLLHFVKESKQDESGMPNNRFLAERTGGTYSTLKVQPAELEDSGVYFCASSLYGGGYSEQFFGPGTRLTVL.

This clonotype was seen repeatedly, ten times or more. CDR3 in DNA: TGTGCCACCGCCAACCACGACTACGAGCAGTACTTC. It specifies CATANHDYEQYF. The chain joins TRBV15 to TRBJ2-7; D is unresolved. Germline V lookup: CDR1 LNHNV, CDR2 YYDKDF (reference sequence). This CDR3 has 12 residues. Trimming left V 8 bases short and J 3 bases short, with 11 bases between.

This clonotype was detected many times. The rearrangement links TRBV6-1 to TRBJ2-2; D is uncertain. V shed 6 bases and J shed 6 bases, with 11 bases lying between them. The germline CDR1 and CDR2 sequences are MNHNS and SASEGT. The CDR3 length is 13 residues. The CDR3 region is CASSPPSAGELFF. The CDR3 bases are TGTGCCAGCAGCCCCCCGTCCGCCGGGGAGCTGTTTTTT.

Ten or more counts support this clonotype. The chain combines TRBV7-2 with TRBJ2-7; D is tentatively TRBD1 or TRBD2 (5 bases each). CDR3 size: 16 residues. Between the trimmed V and J ends, which lost 0 bases and 4 bases, there was a span of 16 bases. Germline values: CDR1 SGHTA, CDR2 FQGNSA. The CDR3 bases are TGTGCCAGCAGCTTAGCCCAGGGAATTGGGAGTTACGAGCAGTACTTC. Translated: CASSLAQGIGSYEQYF.

This clonotype has at least ten counts. The chain recombines TRBV12-5 with TRBJ2-3; D not resolved. CDR3 length: 13 amino acids. From germline, CDR1 is LGHNT and CDR2 FRNRAP. V lost 5 bases, J lost 4 bases, and 10 bases lay in between. CDR3 nucleotide sequence: TGTGCTAGTGGTCACGCGATTGCAGATACGCAGTATTTT. It specifies CASGHAIADTQYF.